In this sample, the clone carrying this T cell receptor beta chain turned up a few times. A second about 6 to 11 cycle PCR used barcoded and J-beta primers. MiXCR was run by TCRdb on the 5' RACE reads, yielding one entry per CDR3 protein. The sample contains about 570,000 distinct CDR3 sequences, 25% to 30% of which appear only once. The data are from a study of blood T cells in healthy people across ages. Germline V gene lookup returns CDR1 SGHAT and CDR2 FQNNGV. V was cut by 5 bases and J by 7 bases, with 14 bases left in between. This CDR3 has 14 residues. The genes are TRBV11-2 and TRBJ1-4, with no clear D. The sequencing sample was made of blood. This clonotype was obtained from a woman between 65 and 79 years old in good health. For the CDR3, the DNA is TGTGCCAGCAGCGTGGAAGGGTTCGGTGAAAAACTGTTTTTT. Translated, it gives CASSVEGFGEKLFF.